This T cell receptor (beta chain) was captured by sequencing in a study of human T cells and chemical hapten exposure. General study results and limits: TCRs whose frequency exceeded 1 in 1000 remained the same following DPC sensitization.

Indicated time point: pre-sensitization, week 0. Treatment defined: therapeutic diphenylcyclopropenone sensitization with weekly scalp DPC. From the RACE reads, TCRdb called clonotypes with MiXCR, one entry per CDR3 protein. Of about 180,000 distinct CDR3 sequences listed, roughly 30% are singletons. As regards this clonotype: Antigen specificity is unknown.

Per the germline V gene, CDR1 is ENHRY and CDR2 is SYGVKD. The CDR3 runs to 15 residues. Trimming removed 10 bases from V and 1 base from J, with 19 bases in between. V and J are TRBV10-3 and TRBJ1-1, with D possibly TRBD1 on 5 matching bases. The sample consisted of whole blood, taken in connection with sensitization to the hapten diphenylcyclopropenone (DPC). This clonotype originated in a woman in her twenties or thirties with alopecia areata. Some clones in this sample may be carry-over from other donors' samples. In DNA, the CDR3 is TGTGCCACCCAGCTGACGGGACTGAAGAACACTGAAGCTTTCTTT. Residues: CATQLTGLKNTEAFF.